The rows below give T cell receptor beta chains drawn from one sample of a study of T cells in Graves' hyperthyroidism and ophthalmopathy. TCRdb re-called the multiplex PCR reads through MiXCR, storing one row per CDR3 protein. The sample lists under 350,000 distinct CDR3 sequences, over 15% occurring once. Source material: blood. The receptors originated from a woman aged 55-69 years with Graves' ophthalmopathy. Each CDR3 is given without its conserved first and last residue.

cdr3_length	v_call	cdr3_aa
12	TRBV12-3/TRBV12-4	ASSLTDRGYGYT
8	TRBV6-1	ASGRETQY
14	TRBV5-6	ASSLAIGAPNEKLF
13	TRBV18	ASSPGQVGWETQY
16	TRBV6-2/TRBV6-3	ASSYPSDRSSSTDTQY
12	TRBV7-2	ASSILPSGNTIY
12	TRBV4-2	ASSRAGNTGELF
11	TRBV2	ASTGQGAFGYT
10	TRBV7-2	ASSSRGETQY
12	TRBV5-1	ASAPGDRPKTQY
14	TRBV4-2	ASSQDRNSQNSPLH
14	TRBV6-5	ASSYRDSTGANVLT
14	TRBV7-6	ASRQLAGENTGELF
16	TRBV28	ASSFVRRTDSGANVLT
13	TRBV11-2	ASSSVGGPGEKLF
12	TRBV10-1	ASSESTLNTEAF
12	TRBV5-8	ASSLFQGKSPLH
14	TRBV24-1	ATSDVQGAGTDTQY
13	TRBV7-9	ASSLVQGETGELF
13	TRBV20-1	SARDLRTPLETQY
11	TRBV27	ASSLAATDTQY
13	TRBV5-8	ASSLAGTAYNEQF
9	TRBV20-1	SAPWGYEQY
11	TRBV5-1	ASSLEGQDTQY
14	TRBV7-2	ASSFRGGEGRETQY
12	TRBV7-2	ASSKRAIERAQY
12	TRBV19	ATTQQGWNYGYT
11	TRBV7-8	ASSADRGETQY
11	TRBV7-9	ASSFRGLGGYT